This T cell receptor (beta chain) was found in a study of blood T cell repertoires in COVID-19. Study summary: Samples representing acute and convalescent COVID-19 were sourced from the United States, Italy and Spain. From T cells, B-cell-depleted T cells, or PBMCs came the material, which was cDNA or gDNA.

In the source study's methods: Estimates of nucleated cell counts were drawn from the amplification of reference gene primers. Profiling relied on immunoSEQ multiplex PCR, and the TCRdb table lists in-frame clones only, not all of them. V, J and clone size are taken as reported in that table, and D and trimming were inferred from the DNA itself. In the table there are a few hundred thousand clones, 86% of which are singletons. The junction had 12 bases not matched to a gene; V was cut back by 0 bases and J by 0 bases. CDR3 length: 19 residues. The germline gives CDR1 SGHRS, CDR2 YFSETQ. The source is a man of 80 years or more with acute or convalescent COVID-19. The sample taken for sequencing was peripheral blood. J is TRBJ1-5 and V is TRBV5-1, with 7 bases fitting TRBD1. The CDR3 sequence: CASSLGPGGPGSSNQPQHF. CDR3 DNA sequence: TGCGCCAGCAGCTTGGGGCCAGGGGGGCCCGGCAGTAGCAATCAGCCCCAGCATTTT.